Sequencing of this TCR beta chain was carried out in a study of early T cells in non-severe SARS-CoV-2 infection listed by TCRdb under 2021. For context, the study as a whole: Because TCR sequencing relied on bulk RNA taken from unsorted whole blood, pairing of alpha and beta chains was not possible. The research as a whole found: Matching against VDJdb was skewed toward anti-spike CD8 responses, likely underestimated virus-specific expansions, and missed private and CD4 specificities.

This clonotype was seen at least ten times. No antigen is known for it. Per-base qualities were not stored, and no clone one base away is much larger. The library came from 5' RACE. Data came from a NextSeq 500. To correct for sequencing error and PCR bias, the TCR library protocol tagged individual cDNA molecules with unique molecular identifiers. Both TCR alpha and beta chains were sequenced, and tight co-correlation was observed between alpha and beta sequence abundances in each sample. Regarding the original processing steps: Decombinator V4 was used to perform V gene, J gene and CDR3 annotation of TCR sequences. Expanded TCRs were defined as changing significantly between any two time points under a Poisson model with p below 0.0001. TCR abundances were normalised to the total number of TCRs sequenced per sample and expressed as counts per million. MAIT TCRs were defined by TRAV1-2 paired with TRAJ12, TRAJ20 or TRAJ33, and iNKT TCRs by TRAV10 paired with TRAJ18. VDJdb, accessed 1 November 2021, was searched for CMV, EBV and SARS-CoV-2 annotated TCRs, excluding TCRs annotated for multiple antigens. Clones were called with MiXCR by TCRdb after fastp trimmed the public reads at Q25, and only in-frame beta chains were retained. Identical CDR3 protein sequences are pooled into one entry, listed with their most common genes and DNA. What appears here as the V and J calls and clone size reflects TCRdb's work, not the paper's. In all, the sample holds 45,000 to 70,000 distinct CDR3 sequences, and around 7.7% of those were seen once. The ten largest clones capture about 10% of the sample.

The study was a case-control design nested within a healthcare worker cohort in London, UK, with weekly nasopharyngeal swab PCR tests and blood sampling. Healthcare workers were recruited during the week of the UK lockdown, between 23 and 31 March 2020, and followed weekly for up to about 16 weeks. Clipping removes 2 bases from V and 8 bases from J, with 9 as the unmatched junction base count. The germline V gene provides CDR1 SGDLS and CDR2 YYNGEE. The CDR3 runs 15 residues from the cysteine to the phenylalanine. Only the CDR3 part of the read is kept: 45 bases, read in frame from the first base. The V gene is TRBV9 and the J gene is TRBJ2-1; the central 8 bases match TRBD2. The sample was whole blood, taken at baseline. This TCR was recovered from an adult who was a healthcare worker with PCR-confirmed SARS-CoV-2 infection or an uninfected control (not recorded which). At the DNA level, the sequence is TGTGCCAGCAGCGTTGGGGGATTAGCGGGATATGAGCAGTTCTTC. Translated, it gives CASSVGGLAGYEQFF.